In this sample, the clone carrying this T cell receptor beta chain turned up once. This sample stems from a study of blood T cell repertoires in COVID-19. Study overall: The origin of the acute and convalescent COVID-19 samples was the United States, Italy and Spain.

The protocol was immunoSEQ multiplex PCR, while the TCRdb copy is restricted to in-frame clones and leaves out a portion. There are roughly 200,000 clones in the sample; over 80% occur only once, and around 30% lies in the top ten. In germline, CDR1 is ENHRY, CDR2 SYGVKD. The CDR3 has 15 residues. Between the trimmed V and J ends, which lost 5 bases and 0 bases, there was a span of 14 bases. The receptor was isolated from a man aged 35 to 55 with acute or convalescent COVID-19. The sequenced sample consisted of peripheral blood. The V call is TRBV10-3, the J call TRBJ2-7, with a possible D match to TRBD1 (6 bases). CDR3 nucleotide sequence: TGTGCCATCAGTTCGACAGGCCGAGTCTCCTACGAGCAGTACTTC. It encodes CAISSTGRVSYEQYF.